The 24 T cell receptor beta chains below were found in one sample sequenced in a study of vaccination and CD4 T cells after COVID-19. With the Oncomine TCR Beta short-read assay, DNA from cultured CD4+ T cells was sequenced. One entry per CDR3 protein results from TCRdb running MiXCR on the PCR reads. The profile shows more than 15,000 distinct CDR3 sequences, 31% of them singletons. Documented treatment: roughly 10-day PBMC culture with coronavirus spike peptide pools or control peptides (ViraFEST assay). These TCRs' antigens remain unknown. The specimen was cultured CD4+ T cells from blood. These receptors were taken from a human donor with COVID-19.

The chain uses TRBV7-2 and TRBJ1-1; weak D call: TRBD1 (5 bases). Trimming pared 1 base from V and 2 bases from J, leaving 8 bases between. The CDR3 length is 14 residues. Germline CDR1 SGHTA, CDR2 FQGNSA. The chain's CDR3 is CASSLDGGNTEAFF. The CDR3 DNA reads as TGTGCCAGCAGCTTAGACGGGGGAAACACTGAAGCTTTCTTT.

The genes are TRBV11-2 and TRBJ2-1, with TRBD2 matching 7 bases. The CDR3 sequence is 16 residues long. The trim removed 1 base at V and 6 bases at J, leaving 9 bases unmatched. CDR1 is SGHAT, CDR2 FQNNGV, per germline. The CDR3 DNA follows: TGTGCCAGCAGCTTAGTTCGGCTAGGGAGGGGCAATGAGCAGTTCTTC. Its translation: CASSLVRLGRGNEQFF.

This clonotype was seen only a few times. The J gene is TRBJ1-2, the V gene TRBV11-1; D perhaps matches TRBD1 (5 bases). Trimming took 5 bases from V and 0 from J, leaving 13 bases between them. The germline V gene encodes CDR1 SGHAT and CDR2 FQDESV (reference sequence). CDR3 size: 15 residues. The CDR3, as DNA: TGTGCCAGCAGCGATCAGGGAGCCGCTAACTATGGCTACACCTTC. Its translation: CASSDQGAANYGYTF.

This sequence joins TRBV27 and TRBJ2-1; 7 nucleotides agree with TRBD1. The V gene end was trimmed by 3 bases and the J gene end by 5 bases; junction bases not matched to a gene: 4. This CDR3 is 14 amino acids long. Looked up from germline, CDR1 is MNHEY and CDR2 is SMNVEV (reference sequence). The CDR3 DNA follows: TGTGCCAGCAGTTTGTTGACAGGGAACAATGAGCAGTTCTTC. It is translated as CASSLLTGNNEQFF.

The chain uses TRBV20-1 and TRBJ2-1; D could derive from TRBD1 or TRBD2 (7 bases each). Trimming removed 0 bases at V and 10 bases at J, with 16 bases between. The germline CDR1 and CDR2 sequences are DFQATT and SNEGSKA (reference sequence). CDR3 size: 14 residues. CDR3 in amino acids: CSARDRRGREEQFF. In nucleotides, the CDR3 is TGCAGTGCTAGAGATAGGAGGGGGCGGGAGGAGCAGTTCTTC.

This rearrangement joins TRBV7-2 to TRBJ2-4; D is perhaps TRBD1 (6 bases). The CDR3 is 15 amino acids. Germline CDR1 is SGHTA and CDR2 is FQGNSA. Trimming removed 2 bases at V and 3 bases at J, with 11 bases between. The CDR3 sequence is CASSLMSRGKNIQYF. DNA for the CDR3: TGTGCCAGCAGCTTAATGAGCAGGGGCAAAAACATTCAGTACTTC.

This clonotype was observed a few times. V is TRBV20-1 and J is TRBJ2-3, with 11 bases that match TRBD2. Germline trimming cut 3 bases from V and 1 base from J; bases unmatched to any gene: 3. This CDR3 region has 15 residues. The germline V gene encodes CDR1 DFQATT and CDR2 SNEGSKA (reference sequence). CDR3 sequence: CSASPTSGGTDTQYF. In DNA, the CDR3 is TGCAGTGCTAGCCCGACTAGCGGGGGCACAGATACGCAGTATTTT.

J is TRBJ1-1 and V is TRBV12-3 or TRBV12-4; no firm D call. The V end lost 0 bases, the J end lost 0 bases, and 2 bases lay between the germline ends. This CDR3 contains 13 residues. CDR3 coding DNA: TGTGCCAGCAGTTTAGCGGTGAACACTGAAGCTTTCTTT. It encodes CASSLAVNTEAFF.

The chain employs TRBV7-2 and TRBJ2-7; 9 bases match TRBD2. After removal of 5 bases from V and 7 bases from J, the junction contained 15 bases not matched to a gene. From germline, CDR1 is SGHTA and CDR2 FQGNSA. The CDR3 length is 16 residues. The CDR3 sequence: CASSQKGGGGAGEQYF. The CDR3 region has the DNA TGTGCCAGCAGCCAAAAAGGAGGCGGGGGGGCAGGGGAGCAGTACTTC. The whole variable domain, remainder taken from reference TRBV7-2 and TRBJ2-7, is GAGVSQSPSNKVTEKGKDVELRCDPISGHTALYWYRQSLGQGLEFLIYFQGNSAPDKSGLPSDRFSAERTGGSVSTLTIQRTQQEDSAVYLCASSQKGGGGAGEQYFGPGTRLTVT.

This chain links TRBV20-1 with TRBJ2-7; TRBD2 agrees at 8 bases. Germline V lookup: CDR1 DFQATT, CDR2 SNEGSKA (reference sequence). The length of the CDR3 is 14 residues. The CDR3 DNA is TGCAGCGCGGAGGCGGGGGGCCAACCCTACGAGCAGTACTTC. Residues: CSAEAGGQPYEQYF.

This clonotype appeared a few times. The chain uses TRBV19 and TRBJ1-4; 7 bases align to TRBD1. V shed 3 bases, J shed 8 bases, and the junction held 3 bases outside the gene matches. Germline lookup yields CDR1 LNHDA and CDR2 SQIVND (reference sequence). The CDR3 is made up of 13 amino acids. The CDR3 coding sequence is TGTGCCAGTAGTATCAACAGGGGAGAAAAACTGTTTTTT. It encodes CASSINRGEKLFF.

V is TRBV19 and J is TRBJ2-5; perhaps TRBD2 as D (6 bases). CDR1 is LNHDA, CDR2 SQIVND, per germline (reference sequence). The CDR3 has 14 amino acids. Between the trimmed V and J ends, which lost 2 bases and 7 bases, there was a span of 14 bases. CDR3 in DNA: TGTGCCAGTAGTATAACAACTAGCCCGGGGACCCAGTACTTC. As protein: CASSITTSPGTQYF.

The rearrangement links TRBV19 to TRBJ1-1; D unclear. Looked up from germline, CDR1 is LNHDA and CDR2 is SQIVND (reference sequence). V lost 4 bases and J 2 bases, leaving 11 bases between the germline ends. This CDR3 region has 14 residues. Here the CDR3 DNA reads TGTGCCAGTAGTAGGGAGAAGGCTAACACTGAAGCTTTCTTT. It translates to CASSREKANTEAFF.

The chain has TRBV6-1 and TRBJ2-1; TRBD1 matches at 7 bases. Germline-derived CDR1 and CDR2 are MNHNS and SASEGT. With V trimmed by 3 bases and J by 3 bases, 5 bases remained unmatched. This CDR3 spans 15 amino acids. The CDR3, as DNA: TGTGCCAGCAGTGAGGGTCAGGGGGTCTACAATGAGCAGTTCTTC. Translated, it gives CASSEGQGVYNEQFF.

The chain employs TRBV2 and TRBJ1-1; the D is unclear. The CDR3 sequence is 14 residues long. The germline gives CDR1 SNHLY, CDR2 FYNNEI. V was cut by 5 bases and J by 3 bases, with 13 bases left in between. DNA for the CDR3: TGTGCCAGCAGTTACCAGCGGATGGACACTGAAGCTTTCTTT. Its translation is CASSYQRMDTEAFF.

The chain carries TRBV6-1 and TRBJ2-3; D is undetermined. Per the germline V gene, CDR1 is MNHNS and CDR2 is SASEGT. Trimming took off 8 bases at V and 1 base at J, with 13 bases between the two ends. CDR3 length equals 14 residues. For the CDR3, the DNA is TGTGCCAGCGATCAAGGGATCGGCACAGATACGCAGTATTTT. The encoded protein is CASDQGIGTDTQYF.

This chain links TRBV11-2 with TRBJ2-1; D gene unclear. Germline CDR1 and CDR2: SGHAT and FQNNGV. V lost 2 bases and J 4 bases, leaving 12 bases between the germline ends. This CDR3 has 15 amino acids. This chain's CDR3 is CASSLIGTSYNEQFF. The CDR3, as DNA: TGTGCCAGCAGCTTAATTGGTACTTCTTACAATGAGCAGTTCTTC.

This chain uses TRBV7-9 with TRBJ1-6, with 7 bases lining up with TRBD1. V dropped 4 bases and J dropped 7; count of bases not matched to a gene: 7. The CDR3 is 15 residues long. In germline, CDR1 is SEHNR, CDR2 FQNEAQ (reference sequence). CDR3 in amino acids: CASSWMTGRNSPLHF. CDR3 bases: TGTGCCAGCAGCTGGATGACAGGGCGGAATTCACCCCTCCACTTT.

The chain joins TRBV2 to TRBJ2-1; TRBD2 agrees at 11 bases. There are 18 residues in the CDR3. Trimming cost V 3 bases and J 3 bases; bases outside gene matches: 10. Germline assignment: CDR1 SNHLY and CDR2 FYNNEI. The CDR3 region has the DNA TGTGCCAGCAGTGAGGGTCTAGCGGGGGGCACCCTCTACAATGAGCAGTTCTTC. This translates into CASSEGLAGGTLYNEQFF.

This clonotype was detected a few times. The V gene is TRBV2, the J gene TRBJ1-3; 7 nucleotides match TRBD1. The CDR3 loop spans 19 amino acids. Trimming at V came to 3 bases and at J to 0 bases, leaving 14 bases not matched to a gene. Germline V lookup: CDR1 SNHLY, CDR2 FYNNEI. CDR3 region: CASSEGRWRGTDSGNTIYF. DNA for the CDR3: TGTGCCAGCAGTGAGGGTCGGTGGCGAGGGACAGACTCTGGAAACACCATATATTTT.

By proportion, this clonotype is medium-sized. The chain joins TRBV20-1 to TRBJ2-2; tentatively, D is TRBD1 (5 bases). CDR1 and CDR2 (germline): DFQATT, SNEGSKA (reference sequence). V was clipped by 0 bases and J by 4 bases, with 15 bases between them. This CDR3 contains 16 residues. The CDR3, as DNA: TGCAGTGCTAGAGATCAGGCCAGGGTGGGCACCGGGGAGCTGTTTTTT. Protein: CSARDQARVGTGELFF.

V and J are TRBV28 and TRBJ1-6; D might be TRBD1 (6 bases). CDR1 is MDHEN, CDR2 SYDVKM, per germline. The CDR3 is 15 amino acids. The V end lost 2 bases, the J end lost 6 bases, and 11 bases lay between the germline ends. Here the CDR3 reads CASSLSGRGNSPLHF. The CDR3 nucleotides are TGTGCCAGCAGTTTAAGCGGCAGGGGTAATTCACCCCTCCACTTT.

This chain links TRBV28 with TRBJ2-2; 11 bases are a match to TRBD2. This CDR3 is 16 amino acids long. The V segment lost 4 bases and the J segment 2 bases; nucleotides outside the gene matches: 3. The germline gives CDR1 MDHEN, CDR2 SYDVKM. CDR3 bases: TGTGCCAGCAGTTCGCTAGCGGGGGGAAACACCGGGGAGCTGTTTTTT. It encodes CASSSLAGGNTGELFF.

This CDR3 is CATSLRTGGYEQYF. The CDR3 nucleotides are TGTGCCACCAGCTTACGGACAGGGGGCTACGAGCAGTACTTC. The rearrangement joins TRBV15 to TRBJ2-7, with 10 bases aligning to TRBD1. Germline V gene sequence: CDR1 LNHNV, CDR2 YYDKDF (reference sequence). J was trimmed by 3 bases and V by 5 bases; bases with no gene match: 4. The CDR3 consists of 14 residues.